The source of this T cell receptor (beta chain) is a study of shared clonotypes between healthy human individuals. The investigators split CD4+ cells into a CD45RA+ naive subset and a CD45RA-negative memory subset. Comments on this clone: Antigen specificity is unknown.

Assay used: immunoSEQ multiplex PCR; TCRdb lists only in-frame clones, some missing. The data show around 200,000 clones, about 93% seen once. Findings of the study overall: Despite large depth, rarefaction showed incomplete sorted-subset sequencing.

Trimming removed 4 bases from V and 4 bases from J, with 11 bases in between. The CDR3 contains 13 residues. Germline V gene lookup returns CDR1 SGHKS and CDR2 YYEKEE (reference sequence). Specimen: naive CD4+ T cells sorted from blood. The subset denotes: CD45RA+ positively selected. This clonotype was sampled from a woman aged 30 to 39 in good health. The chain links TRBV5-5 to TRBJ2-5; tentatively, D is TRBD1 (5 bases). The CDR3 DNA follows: TGTGCCAGCAGCGGATTCAGGGCAGAGACCCAGTACTTC. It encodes CASSGFRAETQYF. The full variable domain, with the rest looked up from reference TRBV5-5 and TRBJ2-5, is DAGVTQSPTHLIKTRGQQVTLRCSPISGHKSVSWYQQVLGQGPQFIFQYYEKEERGRGNFPDRFSARQFPNYSSELNVNALLLGDSALYLCASSGFRAETQYFGPGTRLLVL.